This TCR beta chain was obtained from a study of blood T cell repertoires in COVID-19. Study-level background: Acute and convalescent COVID-19 specimens originated in the United States, Italy and Spain. In each case, the material was cDNA or gDNA derived from T cells, B-cell-depleted T cells, or PBMCs.

The sample holds one count of this clone. In the original analysis: Reference gene primers were amplified, and this amplification served to estimate nucleated cell counts. Clones were read by immunoSEQ multiplex PCR, and TCRdb kept only the in-frame ones, dropping some. V, J and clone size are taken as reported in that table, and D and trimming were inferred from the DNA itself. The sample lists 25,000 to 35,000 clones, 75% to 90% occurring once. The CDR3 loop spans 13 amino acids. Trimming removed 7 bases from V and 2 bases from J; junction bases left unmatched: 1. Germline V gene data show CDR1 as MNHNY and CDR2 as SVGAGI (reference sequence).

The sequence was collected from a human donor in a cohort sampled during active COVID-19. The V call is TRBV6-6, the J call TRBJ1-5, with TRBD1 matching 8 bases. The sequenced material came from peripheral blood. The CDR3 here is CASKTGGNQPQHF. In DNA form, the CDR3 reads TGTGCCAGCAAGACAGGGGGCAATCAGCCCCAGCATTTT.